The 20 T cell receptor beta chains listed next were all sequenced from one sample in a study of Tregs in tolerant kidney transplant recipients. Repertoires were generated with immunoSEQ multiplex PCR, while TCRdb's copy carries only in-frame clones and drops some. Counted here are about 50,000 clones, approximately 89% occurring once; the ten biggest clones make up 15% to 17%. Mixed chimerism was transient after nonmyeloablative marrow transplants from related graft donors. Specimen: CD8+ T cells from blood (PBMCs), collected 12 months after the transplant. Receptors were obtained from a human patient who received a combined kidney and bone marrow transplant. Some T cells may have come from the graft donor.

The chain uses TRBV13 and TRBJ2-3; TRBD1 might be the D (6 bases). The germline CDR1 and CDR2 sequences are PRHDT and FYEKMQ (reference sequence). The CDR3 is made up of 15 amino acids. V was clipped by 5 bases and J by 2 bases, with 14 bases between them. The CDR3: CASSPDWTDTDTQYF. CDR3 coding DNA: TGTGCCAGCAGCCCCGACTGGACAGACACAGATACGCAGTATTTT.

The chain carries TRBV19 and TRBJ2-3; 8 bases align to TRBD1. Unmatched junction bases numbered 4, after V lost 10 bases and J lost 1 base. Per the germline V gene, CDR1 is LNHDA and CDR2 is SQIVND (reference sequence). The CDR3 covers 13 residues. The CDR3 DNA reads TGTGCCACCAGGGACAGGCGCACAGATACGCAGTATTTT. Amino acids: CATRDRRTDTQYF.

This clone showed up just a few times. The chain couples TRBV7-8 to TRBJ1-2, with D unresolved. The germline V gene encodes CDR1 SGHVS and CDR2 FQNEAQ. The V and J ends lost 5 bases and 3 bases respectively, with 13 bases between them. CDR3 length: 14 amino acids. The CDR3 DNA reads TGTGCCAGCAGCAAACAGTTTTGGGACTATGGCTACACCTTC. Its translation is CASSKQFWDYGYTF.

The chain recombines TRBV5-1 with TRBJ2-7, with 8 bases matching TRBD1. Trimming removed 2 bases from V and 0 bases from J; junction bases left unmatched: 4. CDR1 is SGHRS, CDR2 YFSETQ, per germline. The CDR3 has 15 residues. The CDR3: CASSFDRGDSYEQYF. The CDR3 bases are TGCGCCAGCAGCTTCGACAGGGGTGACTCCTACGAGCAGTACTTC.

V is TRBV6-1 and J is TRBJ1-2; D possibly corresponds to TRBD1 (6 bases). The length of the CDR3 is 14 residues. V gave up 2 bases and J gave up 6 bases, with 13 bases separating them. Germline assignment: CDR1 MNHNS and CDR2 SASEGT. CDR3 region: CASSEWVGQHGYTF. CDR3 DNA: TGTGCCAGCAGTGAATGGGTTGGACAGCATGGCTACACCTTC.

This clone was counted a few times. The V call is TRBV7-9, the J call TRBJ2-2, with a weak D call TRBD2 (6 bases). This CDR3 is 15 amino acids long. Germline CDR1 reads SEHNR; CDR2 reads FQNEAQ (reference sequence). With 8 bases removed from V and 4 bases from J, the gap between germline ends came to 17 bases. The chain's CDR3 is CASRSGETITGELFF. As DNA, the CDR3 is TGTGCCAGCCGATCGGGGGAAACGATCACCGGGGAGCTGTTTTTT.

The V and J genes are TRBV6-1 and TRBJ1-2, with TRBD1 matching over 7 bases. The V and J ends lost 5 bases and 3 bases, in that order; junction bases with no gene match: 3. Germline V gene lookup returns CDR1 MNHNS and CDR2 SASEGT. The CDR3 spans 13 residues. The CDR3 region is CASSTDRDYGYTF. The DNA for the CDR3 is TGTGCCAGCAGTACCGACAGGGACTATGGCTACACCTTC.

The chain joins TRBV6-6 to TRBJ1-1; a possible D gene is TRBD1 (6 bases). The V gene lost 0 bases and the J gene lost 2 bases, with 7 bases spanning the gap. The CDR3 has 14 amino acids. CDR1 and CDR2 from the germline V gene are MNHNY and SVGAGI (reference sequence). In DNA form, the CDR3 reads TGTGCCAGCAGTTACTCAGGGGGAAACACTGAAGCTTTCTTT. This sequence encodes CASSYSGGNTEAFF.

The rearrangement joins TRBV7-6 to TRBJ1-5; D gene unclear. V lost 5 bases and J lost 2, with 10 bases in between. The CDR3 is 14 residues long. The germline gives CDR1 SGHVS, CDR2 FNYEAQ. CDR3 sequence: CASSLFGGNQPQHF. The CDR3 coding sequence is TGTGCCAGCAGCCTCTTCGGGGGCAATCAGCCCCAGCATTTT.

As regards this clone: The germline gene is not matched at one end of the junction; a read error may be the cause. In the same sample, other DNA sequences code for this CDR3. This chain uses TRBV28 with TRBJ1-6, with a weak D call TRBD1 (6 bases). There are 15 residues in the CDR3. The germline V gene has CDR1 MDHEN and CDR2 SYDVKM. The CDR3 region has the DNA TGTGCCAGCAGATTACCGGGACAACAAAATTCCCCCCTCCACTTT. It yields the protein CASRLPGQQNSPLHF.

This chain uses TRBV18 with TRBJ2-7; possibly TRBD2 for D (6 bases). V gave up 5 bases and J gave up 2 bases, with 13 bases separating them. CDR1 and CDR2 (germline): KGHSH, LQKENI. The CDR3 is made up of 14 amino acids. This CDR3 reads CASSTGLTPYEQYF. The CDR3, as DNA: TGTGCCAGCTCAACGGGACTCACACCCTACGAGCAGTACTTC.

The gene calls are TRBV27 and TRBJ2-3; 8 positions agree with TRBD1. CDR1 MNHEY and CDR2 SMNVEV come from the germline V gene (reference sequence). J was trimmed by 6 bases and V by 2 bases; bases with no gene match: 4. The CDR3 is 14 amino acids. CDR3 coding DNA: TGTGCCAGCAGTTTAGGACAGGGAGACGATACGCAGTATTTT. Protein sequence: CASSLGQGDDTQYF.

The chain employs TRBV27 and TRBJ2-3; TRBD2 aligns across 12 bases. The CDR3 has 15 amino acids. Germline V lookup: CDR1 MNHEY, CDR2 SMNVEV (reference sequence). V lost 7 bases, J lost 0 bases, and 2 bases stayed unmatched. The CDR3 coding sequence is TGTGCCAGCACTGGGACTAGCGGGAGCACAGATACGCAGTATTTT. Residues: CASTGTSGSTDTQYF.

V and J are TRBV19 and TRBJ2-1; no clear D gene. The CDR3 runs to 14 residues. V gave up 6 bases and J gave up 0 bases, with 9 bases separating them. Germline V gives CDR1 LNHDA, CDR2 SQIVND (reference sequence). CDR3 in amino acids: CASRSAGSYNEQFF. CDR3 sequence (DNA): TGTGCCAGTAGATCGGCAGGCTCCTACAATGAGCAGTTCTTC. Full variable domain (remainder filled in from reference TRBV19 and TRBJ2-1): DGGITQSPKYLFRKEGQNVTLSCEQNLNHDAMYWYRQDPGQGLRLIYYSQIVNDFQKGDIAEGYSVSREKKESFPLTVTSAQKNPTAFYLCASRSAGSYNEQFFGPGTRLTVL.

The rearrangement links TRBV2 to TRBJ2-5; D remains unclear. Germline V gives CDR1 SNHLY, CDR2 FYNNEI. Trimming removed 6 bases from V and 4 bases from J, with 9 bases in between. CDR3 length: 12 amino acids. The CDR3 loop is CASREPRETQYF. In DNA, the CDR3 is TGTGCCAGCAGGGAACCCCGAGAGACCCAGTACTTC.

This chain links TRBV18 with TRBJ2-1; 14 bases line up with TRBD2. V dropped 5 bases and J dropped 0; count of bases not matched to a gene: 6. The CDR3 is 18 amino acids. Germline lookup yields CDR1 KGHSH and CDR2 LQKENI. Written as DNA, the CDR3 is TGTGCCAGCTCAAGGACTAGCGGGAGGATAAGCTCCTACAATGAGCAGTTCTTC. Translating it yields CASSRTSGRISSYNEQFF.

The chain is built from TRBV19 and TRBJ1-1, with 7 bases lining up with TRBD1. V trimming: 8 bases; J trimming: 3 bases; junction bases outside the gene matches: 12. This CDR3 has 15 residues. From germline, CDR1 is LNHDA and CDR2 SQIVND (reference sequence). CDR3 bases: TGTGCCAGTGTCGATCTTCCGGGACAGTACACTGAAGCTTTCTTT. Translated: CASVDLPGQYTEAFF.

As DNA, the CDR3 is TGTGCCATCAGTCTAGGACAGGGTTCGAACAATGAGCAGTTCTTC. Translating gives CAISLGQGSNNEQFF. The chain joins TRBV10-3 to TRBJ2-1; 8 bases map to TRBD1. The CDR3 loop spans 15 amino acids. CDR1 is ENHRY and CDR2 is SYGVKD in the germline V gene. Trimming removed 5 bases from V and 5 bases from J; junction bases left unmatched: 8.

CDR3 in amino acids: CASSSTSFYEQYF. The CDR3 DNA is TGTGCCAGCAGCTCGACTAGCTTCTACGAGCAGTACTTC. This chain links TRBV7-2 with TRBJ2-7; TRBD2 aligns across 7 bases. The CDR3 is 13 residues long. CDR1 and CDR2 from the germline V gene are SGHTA and FQGNSA. Trimming removed 4 bases from V and 3 bases from J; junction bases left unmatched: 3. Looking up the rest from reference TRBV7-2 and TRBJ2-7 gives the full variable domain: GAGVSQSPSNKVTEKGKDVELRCDPISGHTALYWYRQSLGQGLEFLIYFQGNSAPDKSGLPSDRFSAERTGGSVSTLTIQRTQQEDSAVYLCASSSTSFYEQYFGPGTRLTVT.

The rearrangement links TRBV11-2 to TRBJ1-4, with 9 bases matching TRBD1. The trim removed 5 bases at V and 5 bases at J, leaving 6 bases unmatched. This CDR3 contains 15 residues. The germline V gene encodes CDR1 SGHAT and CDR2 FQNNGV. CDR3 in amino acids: CASSVAGTGNEKLFF. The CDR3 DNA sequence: TGTGCCAGCAGCGTAGCCGGGACAGGGAATGAAAAACTGTTTTTT.